This is a list of T cell receptor beta chains from one sample in a study of T cell responses to AZD1222 COVID-19 vaccine. Profiling relied on immunoSEQ multiplex PCR, and the TCRdb table lists in-frame clones only, not all of them. The data show about 100,000 clones, about 86% seen once. The sample consisted of peripheral blood, taken on day 0 of AZD1222 vaccination. These receptor sequences come from an adult in good health. Each CDR3 is given with its conserved first and last residue. D genes are given only for firm matches. Size values are once, few and many counts, or a class for expanded clones, and some rows have none.

D gene	V gene	J gene	clone size	CDR3 protein	CDR3 DNA
.	TRBV23-1	TRBJ1-5	.	CASAGVNQPQHF	TGCGCCAGCGCAGGGGTTAATCAGCCCCAGCATTTT
.	TRBV19	TRBJ2-2	.	CASKRFPDSDPTGELFF	TGTGCCAGTAAGAGATTTCCGGACTCCGATCCCACCGGGGAGCTGTTTTTT
TRBD2	TRBV5-4	TRBJ2-1	.	CASRRASGGIYEQFF	TGTGCCAGCAGGCGCGCTAGCGGGGGAATCTATGAGCAGTTCTTC
.	TRBV15	TRBJ1-6	medium-sized	CATSTSYGVNSPLHF	TGTGCCACCAGCACCTCGTATGGGGTTAATTCACCCCTCCACTTT
TRBD2	TRBV5-1	TRBJ2-1	.	CASTIAGGPGNEQFF	TGCGCCAGCACCATAGCGGGGGGGCCGGGGAATGAGCAGTTCTTC
.	TRBV9	TRBJ2-3	few	CASSAQFGLPTDTQYF	TGTGCCAGCAGCGCCCAGTTTGGACTCCCGACAGATACGCAGTATTTT
TRBD2	TRBV19	TRBJ2-2	.	CASSMGLADTGELFF	TGTGCCAGTAGTATGGGACTAGCTGACACCGGGGAGCTGTTTTTT
.	TRBV2	TRBJ2-7	.	CASSDPKTGGGPGYEQYF	TGTGCCAGCAGTGACCCAAAAACCGGCGGAGGGCCCGGCTACGAGCAGTACTTC
TRBD2	TRBV6-6	TRBJ2-1	.	CASSDTLAGGPDGLGNEQFF	TGTGCCAGCAGCGACACCCTAGCGGGGGGCCCGGATGGTCTTGGCAATGAGCAGTTCTTC
.	TRBV7-2	TRBJ1-3	once	CASSLRVSGNTIYF	TGTGCCAGCAGCTTAAGGGTCTCTGGAAACACCATATATTTT
.	TRBV11-1	TRBJ2-5	.	CASSLGDFEYQETQYF	TGTGCCAGCAGCTTAGGAGATTTCGAGTACCAAGAGACCCAGTACTTC
TRBD1	TRBV7-8	TRBJ1-6	.	CASSLATGTAMISPLHF	TGTGCCAGCAGCTTAGCAACCGGGACAGCCATGATCTCACCCCTCCACTTT
.	TRBV7-2	TRBJ1-2	.	CASSLGNYGYTF	TGTGCCAGCAGCTTAGGGAACTATGGCTACACCTTC
TRBD1	TRBV7-9	TRBJ1-6	once	CASSIDRGARESPLHF	TGTGCCAGCAGCATTGACAGGGGAGCGAGGGAATCACCCCTCCACTTT
.	TRBV18	TRBJ1-1	.	CASSPPGVDTEAFF	TGTGCCAGCTCACCACCCGGGGTGGACACTGAAGCTTTCTTT
TRBD1	TRBV30	TRBJ1-2	.	CASSRGQGGYNYGYTF	TGTGCCTCATCCCGAGGACAGGGGGGATATAACTATGGCTACACCTTC
TRBD2	TRBV7-9	TRBJ2-7	.	CASSFGTSGYEQYF	TGTGCCAGCAGCTTCGGTACTAGCGGGTACGAGCAGTACTTC
TRBD1	TRBV4-2	TRBJ1-6	once	CASSQDRDSRNSPLHF	TGTGCCAGCAGCCAAGACCGGGACAGCCGAAATTCACCCCTCCACTTT
.	TRBV15	TRBJ1-5	.	CATSRAFGTDGSNQPQHF	TGTGCCACCAGCAGAGCGTTTGGGACGGATGGGAGCAATCAGCCCCAGCATTTT
.	TRBV7-2	TRBJ2-1	.	CASSLVASYNEQFF	TGTGCCAGCAGCTTAGTGGCTAGTTACAATGAGCAGTTCTTC
.	TRBV4-3	TRBJ1-2	.	CASSQDKLPTFNYGYTF	TGCGCCAGCAGCCAAGATAAATTACCGACCTTTAACTATGGCTACACCTTC
TRBD2	TRBV5-1	TRBJ2-1	.	CASSLALAGGYEQFF	TGCGCCAGCAGCTTGGCGCTAGCGGGGGGTTATGAGCAGTTCTTC
.	TRBV2	TRBJ1-2	.	CASSEVGNYGYTF	TGTGCCAGCAGTGAGGTGGGGAACTATGGCTACACCTTC
.	TRBV2	TRBJ1-1	few	CASSLWGRRKAEAFF	TGTGCCAGCAGCCTCTGGGGGCGCAGGAAGGCTGAAGCTTTCTTT
TRBD1	TRBV7-9	TRBJ1-1	.	CASSFSPGTGNTEAFF	TGTGCCAGCAGCTTCTCACCCGGGACAGGGAACACTGAAGCTTTCTTT
TRBD1	TRBV18	TRBJ1-2	once	CASSPRQGAIGYTF	TGTGCCAGCTCACCGAGGCAGGGGGCTATCGGCTACACCTTC
.	TRBV3-1/TRBV3-2	TRBJ2-3	once	CASSLGWGAGDTQYF	TGTGCCAGCAGCCTCGGATGGGGAGCTGGAGATACGCAGTATTTT
.	TRBV19	TRBJ2-4	.	CASSIDRNIQYF	TGTGCCAGTAGTATAGATAGAAACATTCAGTACTTC
.	TRBV11-3	TRBJ2-5	.	CASSFNSQETQYF	TGTGCCAGCAGCTTTAACAGCCAAGAGACCCAGTACTTC
TRBD1	TRBV5-8	TRBJ1-5	.	CASTRTGSHHF	TGTGCCAGCACGCGGACAGGGAGCCACCATTTT
TRBD1	TRBV19	TRBJ1-1	once	CASSKDRGRTEAFF	TGTGCCAGTAGTAAGGACAGGGGGAGGACTGAAGCTTTCTTT
.	TRBV6-5	TRBJ1-1	.	CASSRGHAGGTEAFF	TGTGCCAGCAGCCGGGGACACGCGGGGGGCACTGAAGCTTTCTTT
.	TRBV19	TRBJ1-2	few	CASSIQGWDYGYTF	TGTGCCAGTAGTATACAGGGATGGGACTATGGCTACACCTTC
.	TRBV14	TRBJ1-2	.	CASSWSNYGYTF	TGTGCCAGCAGCTGGTCAAACTATGGCTACACCTTC
.	TRBV11-2	TRBJ1-1	.	CASSLGNRAHTEAFF	TGTGCCAGCAGCTTAGGGAACAGGGCCCACACTGAAGCTTTCTTT
TRBD1	TRBV4-3	TRBJ1-6	.	CASSQGGGGNSPLHF	TGCGCCAGCAGCCAAGGAGGGGGCGGGAATTCACCCCTCCACTTT
.	TRBV11-2	TRBJ2-3	.	CASSSNRAADTQYF	TGTGCCAGCAGCTCGAACAGGGCCGCAGATACGCAGTATTTT
.	TRBV29-1	TRBJ2-7	.	CSVVGGVEQYF	TGCAGCGTTGTAGGAGGGGTCGAGCAGTACTTC
.	TRBV7-2	TRBJ1-2	.	CASSLGQMGGYTF	TGTGCCAGCAGCTTAGGGCAGATGGGAGGCTACACCTTC
TRBD1	TRBV19	TRBJ2-1	.	CASSILTGGQDEQFF	TGTGCCAGTAGTATATTGACAGGGGGGCAGGATGAGCAGTTCTTC
.	TRBV19	TRBJ2-1	.	CASSVAGTNEQFF	TGTGCCAGTAGTGTCGCGGGGACCAATGAGCAGTTCTTC
.	TRBV7-2	TRBJ1-2	.	CASSREYYNYGYTF	TGTGCCAGCAGCCGGGAGTATTATAACTATGGCTACACCTTC
.	TRBV7-2	TRBJ1-1	.	CASSLGGRWDNTEAFF	TGTGCCAGCAGCTTAGGAGGACGATGGGATAACACTGAAGCTTTCTTT
.	TRBV5-1	TRBJ1-2	.	CASSLDGSLNGYTF	TGCGCCAGCAGCTTGGATGGCAGTCTAAATGGCTACACCTTC
TRBD2	TRBV5-8	TRBJ2-4	.	CASPAGEGNIQYF	TGTGCCAGCCCCGCGGGAGAGGGAAACATTCAGTACTTC
.	TRBV4-1	TRBJ2-7	.	CASSQEPTGIGSYEQYF	TGCGCCAGCAGCCAAGAACCTACAGGCATTGGTTCCTACGAGCAGTACTTC
TRBD1	TRBV24-1	TRBJ2-3	.	CATKGQGNTDTQYF	TGTGCCACCAAAGGACAGGGCAACACAGATACGCAGTATTTT
.	TRBV5-1	TRBJ1-4	.	CASSYSTGTSNEKLFF	TGCGCCAGCAGCTACTCTACCGGGACATCTAATGAAAAACTGTTTTTT
TRBD2	TRBV27	TRBJ2-5	.	CASSFSGGAEETQYF	TGTGCCAGCAGTTTCAGCGGGGGGGCTGAGGAGACCCAGTACTTC
.	TRBV7-9	TRBJ2-5	.	CASGVGETQYF	TGTGCCAGCGGGGTGGGGGAGACCCAGTACTTC
.	TRBV10-3	TRBJ2-5	.	CAISETGETQYF	TGTGCCATCAGTGAGACAGGGGAGACCCAGTACTTC
TRBD1	TRBV7-7	TRBJ2-2	.	CASSPPQGAYTGELFF	TGTGCTAGCAGCCCCCCGCAGGGGGCCTACACCGGGGAGCTGTTTTTT
TRBD1	TRBV29-1	TRBJ1-1	.	CSVGYRGEGTEAFF	TGCAGCGTTGGCTACAGGGGAGAGGGCACTGAAGCTTTCTTT
.	TRBV7-9	TRBJ1-1	.	CASSSTDSTEAFF	TGTGCCAGCAGCTCGACCGACTCCACTGAAGCTTTCTTT
.	TRBV7-2	TRBJ2-7	once	CASSLAGLTSLSYEQYF	TGTGCCAGCAGCTTAGCAGGACTCACAAGTCTATCCTACGAGCAGTACTTC
TRBD1	TRBV4-3	TRBJ1-2	.	CASSFGDRYYGYTF	TGCGCCAGCAGCTTTGGGGACAGATACTATGGCTACACCTTC
.	TRBV7-8	TRBJ2-1	.	CASTPIGVSYNEQFF	TGTGCCAGCACTCCCATCGGGGTTTCCTACAATGAGCAGTTCTTC
.	TRBV7-2	TRBJ2-5	.	CASSLEGGLKETQYF	TGTGCCAGCAGCTTAGAGGGAGGCCTAAAAGAGACCCAGTACTTC